These 32 T cell receptor beta chains came from one sample sequenced in a study of post-analysis software for immune sequencing data. Whole-study results and caveats: Patients had higher frequencies than controls of five or six TRBV segments, including TRBV5-6, TRBV5-1 and TRBV20-1.

Sequencing libraries made from TCR beta cDNA carried unique molecular identifiers. One entry per CDR3 protein, called by TCRdb with MiXCR from the PCR reads. This sample has about 460,000 distinct CDR3 sequences, with under 55% found just once. These receptors have no known antigen. The source material was blood. These receptors were collected from a girl aged 10 to 17 with multiple sclerosis.

J is TRBJ2-7 and V is TRBV29-1; possible D gene TRBD1, 6 bases. The germline gives CDR1 SQVTM, CDR2 ANQGSEA. The CDR3 contains 14 residues. The germline V and J ends were trimmed by 5 bases and 6 bases, with 20 bases remaining between them. CDR3: CSVRPPGVDREQYF. The DNA for the CDR3 is TGCAGCGTTCGACCCCCAGGGGTAGACCGCGAGCAGTACTTC.

The rearrangement joins TRBV5-1 to TRBJ2-3, with D uncertain. V was pared by 2 bases and J by 4 bases, with 11 bases between. Germline lookup yields CDR1 SGHRS and CDR2 YFSETQ. The CDR3 covers 14 residues. The CDR3 DNA sequence: TGCGCCAGCAGCTTTGACACACACCCAGATACGCAGTATTTT. Its translation: CASSFDTHPDTQYF.

This clonotype was found a few times. The chain carries TRBV7-3 and TRBJ2-1; D is perhaps TRBD1 (5 bases). Germline V CDR1 and CDR2: SGHTA, FQGTGA. Between the trimmed V and J ends, which lost 4 bases and 5 bases, there was a span of 9 bases. This CDR3 is 13 amino acids long. In DNA form, the CDR3 reads TGTGCCAGCAGCTGGTCAGGGAACAATGAGCAGTTCTTC. Translated: CASSWSGNNEQFF. The whole variable domain, filled in from reference TRBV7-3 and TRBJ2-1, reads GAGVSQTPSNKVTEKGKYVELRCDPISGHTALYWYRQSLGQGPEFLIYFQGTGAADDSGLPNDRFFAVRPEGSVSTLKIQRTERGDSAVYLCASSWSGNNEQFFGPGTRLTVL.

The V call is TRBV7-3, the J call TRBJ2-1; possibly TRBD1 for D (5 bases). Germline assignment: CDR1 SGHTA and CDR2 FQGTGA. The CDR3 consists of 14 residues. The V gene lost 5 bases and the J gene lost 6 bases, with 14 bases spanning the gap. The DNA of the CDR3 is TGTGCCAGCAGCCCTCAGGGTCCTGCCAATGAGCAGTTCTTC. It codes for CASSPQGPANEQFF.

The genes are TRBV12-3 or TRBV12-4 and TRBJ2-5, with TRBD2 as a possible D gene (5 bases). V was clipped by 3 bases and J by 5 bases, with 19 bases between them. The CDR3 is 16 residues long. This CDR3 is CASSLEMGRATETQYF. CDR3 nucleotide sequence: TGTGCCAGCAGTTTGGAAATGGGGAGAGCCACGGAGACCCAGTACTTC.

The chain joins TRBV7-2 to TRBJ2-7, with D possibly being TRBD2 (5 bases). V was cut by 6 bases and J by 2 bases, with 11 bases left in between. Per germline, CDR1 SGHTA and CDR2 FQGNSA. This CDR3 comprises 13 residues. The CDR3 here is CASRKTGTYEQYF. The CDR3 DNA sequence: TGTGCCAGCAGAAAGACCGGGACCTACGAGCAGTACTTC.

This chain links TRBV27 with TRBJ1-2; 7 bases fit TRBD1. Per germline, CDR1 MNHEY and CDR2 SMNVEV (reference sequence). CDR3 size: 14 residues. With 7 bases clipped from V and 7 bases from J, the junction kept 12 bases outside the gene matches. The CDR3 loop reads CASKVTRDSTGYTF. CDR3 in DNA: TGTGCCAGCAAGGTAACCCGGGACAGCACTGGCTACACCTTC.

The V gene is TRBV15, the J gene TRBJ2-7, with 11 bases lining up with TRBD2. V shed 0 bases, J shed 3 bases, and the junction held 4 bases outside the gene matches. This CDR3 is built from 16 residues. The V gene's germline CDR1 is LNHNV and CDR2 YYDKDF (reference sequence). Here the CDR3 reads CATSRDRTSGFYEQYF. As DNA, the CDR3 is TGTGCCACCAGCAGAGATAGGACTAGCGGGTTCTACGAGCAGTACTTC. Filled out from reference TRBV15 and TRBJ2-7, the complete variable domain reads DAMVIQNPRYQVTQFGKPVTLSCSQTLNHNVMYWYQQKSSQAPKLLFHYYDKDFNNEADTPDNFQSRRPNTSFCFLDIRSPGLGDTAMYLCATSRDRTSGFYEQYFGPGTRLTVT.

The sample holds a few counts of this clonotype. The J gene is TRBJ1-1, the V gene TRBV11-2; the match to TRBD1 covers 7 bases. V gave up 5 bases and J gave up 3 bases; unmatched junction bases: 9. Germline CDR1 SGHAT, CDR2 FQNNGV. The CDR3 totals 15 residues. The DNA of the CDR3 is TGTGCCAGCAGCCCTCGACAGGGCTGGGACACTGAAGCTTTCTTT. Its translation: CASSPRQGWDTEAFF.

The chain has TRBV13 and TRBJ2-3; no clear D. From germline, CDR1 is PRHDT and CDR2 FYEKMQ (reference sequence). The CDR3 sequence is 15 residues long. V was cut by 3 bases and J by 0 bases, with 10 bases left in between. The CDR3 nucleotides are TGTGCCAGCAGCTTGTTGTACGGAAGCACAGATACGCAGTATTTT. Its protein is CASSLLYGSTDTQYF.

The chain has TRBV20-1 and TRBJ2-1, with TRBD2 matching 10 bases. CDR1 is DFQATT, CDR2 SNEGSKA, per germline (reference sequence). The CDR3 runs to 15 residues. V lost 5 bases and J lost 7; bases outside the gene matches: 11. CDR3 coding DNA: TGCAGTGCTCGTGGGGGGGCTAGCGGGAGTAATGAGCAGTTCTTC. Its protein is CSARGGASGSNEQFF.

This clonotype was counted a few times. The chain carries TRBV20-1 and TRBJ2-3; 7 nucleotides match TRBD2. The CDR3 is made up of 14 amino acids. The J segment lost 0 bases and the V segment lost 6 bases, leaving 6 bases of the junction unmatched. Germline CDR1 reads DFQATT; CDR2 reads SNEGSKA (reference sequence). CDR3 coding DNA: TGCAGTGCACCGACTAGCTTTAGCACAGATACGCAGTATTTT. Translation: CSAPTSFSTDTQYF.

The V gene is TRBV20-1, the J gene TRBJ2-2, with D perhaps TRBD2 (5 bases). The CDR3 consists of 14 residues. The V gene's germline CDR1 is DFQATT and CDR2 SNEGSKA (reference sequence). Trimming took off 5 bases at V and 6 bases at J, with 16 bases between the two ends. CDR3: CSASAGRGAGELFF. The CDR3 DNA reads as TGCAGTGCTTCGGCGGGCCGTGGGGCCGGGGAGCTGTTTTTT.

This rearrangement joins TRBV10-3 to TRBJ1-5; D is unresolved. Looked up from germline, CDR1 is ENHRY and CDR2 is SYGVKD. CDR3 length equals 14 residues. Trimming took 3 bases from V and 3 from J, leaving 9 bases between them. The CDR3 reads CAISEWGANQPQHF. CDR3 in DNA: TGTGCCATCAGTGAATGGGGAGCCAATCAGCCCCAGCATTTT.

This chain joins TRBV18 and TRBJ2-1; D unclear. Germline V gene sequence: CDR1 KGHSH, CDR2 LQKENI. Trimming took off 8 bases at V and 0 bases at J, with 14 bases between the two ends. This CDR3 is built from 15 residues. The CDR3, as DNA: TGTGCCAGCCCGATCTTGCGGAGCTCCTACAATGAGCAGTTCTTC. Translated: CASPILRSSYNEQFF.

The chain joins TRBV7-6 to TRBJ2-2; D possibly matches TRBD1 or TRBD2 (5 bases each). The CDR3 covers 15 residues. The germline V gene has CDR1 SGHVS and CDR2 FNYEAQ. V lost 5 bases and J 0 bases, leaving 10 bases between the germline ends. The CDR3 DNA sequence: TGTGCCAGCAGCCCCGGGACGGCGAACACCGGGGAGCTGTTTTTT. This gives the protein CASSPGTANTGELFF.

This clonotype was detected a few times. The CDR3 DNA reads as TGTGCCAGCTCAACAGGCGGATCAGCCGGTACGCAGTATTTT. This sequence encodes CASSTGGSAGTQYF. The V and J genes are TRBV18 and TRBJ2-3; weak D call: TRBD1 (5 bases). Trimming stripped 5 bases from V and 8 bases from J, with 17 bases between. Germline V gene data show CDR1 as KGHSH and CDR2 as LQKENI. The CDR3 has 14 residues.

The table lists this clonotype with a few counts. The rearrangement joins TRBV6-2 or TRBV6-3 to TRBJ2-5, with 10 nucleotides matching TRBD2. The J call may be wrong; the DNA end is better matched by TRBJ2-4. Germline V lookup: CDR1 MNHEY, CDR2 SVGEGT. The CDR3 runs 13 residues. CDR3 sequence: CASSSGSGNIQYF. The CDR3 coding sequence is TGTGCCAGTTCTAGCGGGAGCGGAAACATTCAGTACTTC.

This chain joins TRBV7-6 and TRBJ2-5, with D tentatively TRBD1 (5 bases). This CDR3 region has 13 residues. Per germline, CDR1 SGHVS and CDR2 FNYEAQ. V was trimmed by 2 bases and J by 5 bases, leaving 9 bases between them. This CDR3 reads CASSLSKGETQYF. The CDR3 DNA sequence: TGTGCCAGCAGCTTAAGTAAGGGGGAGACCCAGTACTTC.

The chain uses TRBV2 and TRBJ2-1; D gene ambiguous. V was pared by 1 base and J by 0 bases, with 10 bases between. The CDR3 is made up of 16 amino acids. Looked up from germline, CDR1 is SNHLY and CDR2 is FYNNEI. CDR3 amino acids: CASSEEALSSYNEQFF. The CDR3 bases are TGTGCCAGCAGTGAAGAGGCGCTTAGCTCCTACAATGAGCAGTTCTTC.

This clonotype was observed many times. The chain combines TRBV5-1 with TRBJ2-6, with D unresolved. The CDR3 length is 19 residues. Trimming cost V 1 base and J 0 bases, with 17 bases left between them. Germline CDR1 is SGHRS and CDR2 is YFSETQ. Here the CDR3 reads CASSLFLRSDRSGANVLTF. CDR3 nucleotides: TGCGCCAGCAGCTTGTTCCTTAGGTCGGACCGCTCTGGGGCCAACGTCCTGACTTTC.

V usage is TRBV7-9 and J usage is TRBJ1-1, with 7 bases aligning to TRBD1. Germline V gene lookup returns CDR1 SEHNR and CDR2 FQNEAQ (reference sequence). V lost 5 bases and J lost 8; bases outside the gene matches: 11. This CDR3 region has 14 residues. The chain's CDR3 is CASSPKGQFTEAFF. DNA of the CDR3: TGTGCCAGCAGCCCTAAGGGACAGTTTACAGAAGCTTTCTTT. The entire variable domain, with the rest obtained from reference TRBV7-9 and TRBJ1-1, is as follows: DTGVSQNPRHKITKRGQNVTFRCDPISEHNRLYWYRQTLGQGPEFLTYFQNEAQLEKSRLLSDRFSAERPKGSFSTLEIQRTEQGDSAMYLCASSPKGQFTEAFFGQGTRLTVV.

V gene TRBV28 combines with J gene TRBJ2-1, with unresolved D. Trimming cost V 11 bases and J 9 bases, with 14 bases left between them. The V gene's germline CDR1 is MDHEN and CDR2 SYDVKM. This CDR3 is 11 amino acids long. The CDR3 DNA is TGTGCCGCCAGTCGGCGGCCTGAGCAGTTCTTC. Amino acids: CAASRRPEQFF.

The chain has TRBV28 and TRBJ2-7, with TRBD1 matching 8 bases. Germline values: CDR1 MDHEN, CDR2 SYDVKM. J was trimmed by 1 base and V by 4 bases; bases with no gene match: 12. The CDR3 is 17 amino acids. This chain's CDR3 is CASSSPFGTGYSYEQYF. CDR3 coding DNA: TGTGCCAGCAGTTCCCCTTTTGGGACAGGCTATTCCTACGAGCAGTACTTC.

The genes are TRBV6-4 and TRBJ1-6; 8 bases are shared with TRBD1. The CDR3 contains 15 residues. Unmatched junction bases numbered 6, after V lost 4 bases and J lost 7 bases. Per the germline V gene, CDR1 is MRHNA and CDR2 is SNTAGT. The CDR3 sequence is CASSVGTGRNSPLHF. The CDR3 nucleotides read TGTGCCAGCAGTGTGGGGACAGGACGGAATTCACCCCTCCACTTT.

The chain couples TRBV7-2 to TRBJ2-5; 7 nucleotides line up with TRBD1. Losses at the gene ends were 4 bases for V and 1 base for J; bases not matched to a gene: 6. Germline loops: CDR1 SGHTA, CDR2 FQGNSA. This CDR3 contains 15 residues. This CDR3 is CASSSRYRGQETQYF. CDR3 coding DNA: TGTGCCAGCAGCTCACGCTACAGGGGCCAAGAGACCCAGTACTTC.

This clonotype was counted between two and nine times. J is TRBJ2-7 and V is TRBV5-1; possibly TRBD2 for D (6 bases). Trimming pared 4 bases from V and 5 bases from J, leaving 10 bases between. Per the germline V gene, CDR1 is SGHRS and CDR2 is YFSETQ. CDR3 length: 12 amino acids. The CDR3 loop reads CASSIGRDEQYF. In nucleotides, the CDR3 is TGCGCCAGCAGCATCGGGAGAGACGAGCAGTACTTC.

The CDR3 nucleotides are TGTGCCAGTAGGACAACAGGGCAAGAGACCCAGTACTTC. This encodes CASRTTGQETQYF. The chain combines TRBV19 with TRBJ2-5; the D gene is possibly TRBD1 (6 bases). CDR3 length: 13 amino acids. V was clipped by 6 bases and J by 2 bases, with 10 bases between them. From germline, CDR1 is LNHDA and CDR2 SQIVND (reference sequence).

The gene calls are TRBV7-9 and TRBJ2-1, with D perhaps TRBD1 (5 bases). CDR3 size: 15 residues. Looked up from germline, CDR1 is SEHNR and CDR2 is FQNEAQ (reference sequence). The V gene lost 1 base and the J gene lost 5 bases, with 12 bases spanning the gap. Here the CDR3 reads CASSLGQSLNNEQFF. CDR3 nucleotides: TGTGCCAGCAGCTTAGGACAGAGCCTAAACAATGAGCAGTTCTTC.

CDR3 protein: CSAGRSGRQSHEQYF. In nucleotides, the CDR3 is TGCAGTGCTGGACGGAGCGGGAGGCAGAGTCACGAGCAGTACTTC. V and J are TRBV20-1 and TRBJ2-7, with 9 bases identical to TRBD2. The CDR3 is 15 amino acids. J was trimmed by 5 bases and V by 5 bases; bases with no gene match: 13. From germline, CDR1 is DFQATT and CDR2 SNEGSKA (reference sequence).

V usage is TRBV7-9 and J usage is TRBJ1-1, with a weak D call TRBD1 (5 bases). The germline V gene has CDR1 SEHNR and CDR2 FQNEAQ (reference sequence). The CDR3 totals 14 residues. Trimming removed 5 bases from V and 1 base from J, with 11 bases in between. The DNA for the CDR3 is TGTGCCAGCAGCCTGCAGGGAAGGAACACTGAAGCTTTCTTT. Residues: CASSLQGRNTEAFF. Full variable domain (missing parts from reference TRBV7-9 and TRBJ1-1): DTGVSQNPRHKITKRGQNVTFRCDPISEHNRLYWYRQTLGQGPEFLTYFQNEAQLEKSRLLSDRFSAERPKGSFSTLEIQRTEQGDSAMYLCASSLQGRNTEAFFGQGTRLTVV.

This chain connects TRBV7-2 to TRBJ1-2; 7 nucleotides line up with TRBD1. Germline values: CDR1 SGHTA, CDR2 FQGNSA. This CDR3 spans 14 amino acids. Trimming at V came to 5 bases and at J to 4 bases, leaving 7 bases not matched to a gene. CDR3 in amino acids: CASSLNKGAYGYTF. As DNA, the CDR3 is TGTGCCAGCAGCCTAAATAAGGGGGCCTATGGCTACACCTTC.